The 8 T cell receptor beta chains given below trace back to one sample, sequenced in a study of blood T cell repertoires in COVID-19. The table came from immunoSEQ multiplex PCR; TCRdb's copy has only in-frame clones and leaves some out. The sample records about 26,000 clones, 82% being singletons. Sequencing was performed on peripheral blood. The origin of the receptors is a man at least 80 years old with active or convalescent COVID-19.

The chain is built from TRBV2 and TRBJ2-1; 7 nucleotides line up with TRBD2. This CDR3 contains 14 residues. The V gene end was trimmed by 8 bases and the J gene end by 6 bases; junction bases not matched to a gene: 10. Germline V CDR1 and CDR2: SNHLY, FYNNEI. CDR3 in amino acids: CASGGGGGINEQFF. The CDR3 DNA reads TGTGCCAGCGGGGGGGGAGGAGGTATCAATGAGCAGTTCTTC.

The chain combines TRBV29-1 with TRBJ1-1; D might be TRBD1 (6 bases). Per the germline V gene, CDR1 is SQVTM and CDR2 is ANQGSEA. The CDR3 extends over 12 amino acids. The V and J ends lost 6 bases and 4 bases respectively, with 12 bases between them. CDR3 amino acids: CSVTGQGTEAFF. As DNA, the CDR3 is TGCAGCGTAACAGGGCAGGGCACTGAAGCTTTCTTT.

The J gene is TRBJ1-6, the V gene TRBV5-6, with TRBD1 identical over 9 bases. The CDR3 length is 14 residues. With 4 bases clipped from V and 13 bases from J, the junction kept 9 bases outside the gene matches. Germline CDR1 is SGHDT and CDR2 is YYEEEE. The CDR3 protein is CASSPGTGPVPLHF. Written as DNA, the CDR3 is TGTGCCAGCAGCCCCGGGACAGGGCCCGTCCCCCTCCACTTT.

The chain has TRBV5-1 and TRBJ1-1; D may be TRBD1 (5 bases). The CDR3 has 18 residues. Germline V gene lookup returns CDR1 SGHRS and CDR2 YFSETQ. V lost 0 bases, J lost 1 base, and 19 bases lay in between. In DNA form, the CDR3 reads TGCGCCAGCAGCTTGGGGCCAGGGAAAGGAGTTACGAACACTGAAGCTTTCTTT. As protein: CASSLGPGKGVTNTEAFF.

The rearrangement uses TRBV18 and TRBJ2-7; 9 bases match TRBD1. The CDR3 has 17 residues. V lost 4 bases to trimming and J lost 1 base; unmatched junction nucleotides: 11. Germline assignment: CDR1 KGHSH and CDR2 LQKENI. CDR3 bases: TGTGCCAGCTCACGGGACCTACCGGGACAGGGTTCCTACGAGCAGTACTTC. It yields the protein CASSRDLPGQGSYEQYF.

CDR3 sequence (DNA): TGTGCCAGCAGTTTACCACGGGGGGGGAGGCGAGGGGATACGCAGTATTTT. Amino acid sequence: CASSLPRGGRRGDTQYF. V gene TRBV28 combines with J gene TRBJ2-3; 8 nucleotides line up with TRBD2. Trimming at V came to 2 bases and at J to 6 bases, leaving 13 bases not matched to a gene. CDR1 MDHEN and CDR2 SYDVKM come from the germline V gene. CDR3 length: 17 residues.

The J gene is TRBJ1-5, the V gene TRBV28; 7 bases match TRBD1. Germline V CDR1 and CDR2: MDHEN, SYDVKM. With 6 bases clipped from V and 4 bases from J, the junction kept 15 bases outside the gene matches. This CDR3 spans 17 amino acids. The CDR3 sequence is CASSAWTTRDRNQPQHF. CDR3 nucleotide sequence: TGTGCCAGCAGCGCCTGGACAACCCGGGACAGAAATCAGCCCCAGCATTTT.

The rearrangement joins TRBV12-5 to TRBJ2-5; D call uncertain. CDR3 length equals 12 residues. Per germline, CDR1 LGHNT and CDR2 FRNRAP. V shed 7 bases and J shed 5 bases, with 11 bases lying between them. This CDR3 reads CASAGTGETQYF. In DNA, the CDR3 is TGTGCTAGTGCGGGTACCGGGGAGACCCAGTACTTC. Full variable domain (rest looked up from reference TRBV12-5 and TRBJ2-5): DARVTQTPRHKVTEMGQEVTMRCQPILGHNTVFWYRQTMMQGLELLAYFRNRAPLDDSGMPKDRFSAEMPDATLATLKIQPSEPRDSAVYFCASAGTGETQYFGPGTRLLVL.